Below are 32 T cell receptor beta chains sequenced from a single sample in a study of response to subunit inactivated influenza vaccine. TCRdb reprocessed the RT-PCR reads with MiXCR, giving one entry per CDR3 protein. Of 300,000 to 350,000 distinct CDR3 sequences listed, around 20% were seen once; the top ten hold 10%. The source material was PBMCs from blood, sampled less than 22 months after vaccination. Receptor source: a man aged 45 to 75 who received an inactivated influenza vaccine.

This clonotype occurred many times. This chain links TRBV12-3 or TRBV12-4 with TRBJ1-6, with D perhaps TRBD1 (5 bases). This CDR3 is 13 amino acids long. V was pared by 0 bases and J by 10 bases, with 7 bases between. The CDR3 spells CASSLAQGSPLHF. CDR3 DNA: TGTGCCAGCAGTTTAGCGCAGGGATCACCCCTCCACTTT.

CDR3 sequence: CASSPAPLTRVNTEAFF. The CDR3, as DNA: TGTGCCAGCAGCCCCGCCCCACTGACGAGGGTCAACACTGAAGCTTTCTTT. The gene calls are TRBV3-1 and TRBJ1-1; D is uncertain. Germline V gene lookup returns CDR1 LGHDT and CDR2 YNNKEL (reference sequence). CDR3 length equals 17 residues. V was pared by 4 bases and J by 2 bases, with 20 bases between.

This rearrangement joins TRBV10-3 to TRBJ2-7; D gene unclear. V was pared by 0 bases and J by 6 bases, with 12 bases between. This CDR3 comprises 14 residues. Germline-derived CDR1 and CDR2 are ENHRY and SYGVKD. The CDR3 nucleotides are TGTGCCATCAGTGAGTCCAGAGCTGTTTTCGAGCAGTACTTC. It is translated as CAISESRAVFEQYF.

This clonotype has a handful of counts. CDR3 amino acids: CASSKVERETQYF. The CDR3 DNA follows: TGTGCCAGCAGCAAAGTAGAGAGGGAGACCCAGTACTTC. V and J are TRBV21-1 and TRBJ2-5. TRBV21-1 is flagged as a pseudogene. CDR3 length equals 13 residues.

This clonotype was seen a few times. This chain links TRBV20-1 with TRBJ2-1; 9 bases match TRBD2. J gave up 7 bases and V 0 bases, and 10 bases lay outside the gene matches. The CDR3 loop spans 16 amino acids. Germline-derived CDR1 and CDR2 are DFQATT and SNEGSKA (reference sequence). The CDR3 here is CSARDRTGLALNEQFF. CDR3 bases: TGCAGTGCTAGAGATCGGACAGGACTAGCGCTTAATGAGCAGTTCTTC.

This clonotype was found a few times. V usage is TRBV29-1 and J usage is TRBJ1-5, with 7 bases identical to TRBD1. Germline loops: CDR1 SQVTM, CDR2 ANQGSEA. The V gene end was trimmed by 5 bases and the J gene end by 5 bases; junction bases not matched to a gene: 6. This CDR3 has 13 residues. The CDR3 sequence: CSVSRDSYQPQHF. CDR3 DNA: TGCAGCGTTTCCCGGGACAGCTATCAGCCCCAGCATTTT.

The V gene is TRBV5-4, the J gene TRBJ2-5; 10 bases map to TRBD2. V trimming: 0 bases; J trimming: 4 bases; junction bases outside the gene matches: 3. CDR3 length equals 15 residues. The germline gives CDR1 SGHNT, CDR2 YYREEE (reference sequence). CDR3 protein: CASSLDLAGVETQYF. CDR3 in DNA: TGTGCCAGCAGCTTGGACCTAGCGGGAGTAGAGACCCAGTACTTC.

In DNA form, the CDR3 reads TGCAGTGCTAGACCCGGGACATCCGCCTACGAGCAGTACTTC. Encoded protein: CSARPGTSAYEQYF. The chain carries TRBV20-1 and TRBJ2-7; TRBD1 is a possible D gene (6 bases). The ends were cut back, 2 bases at V and 2 bases at J, with 13 bases in the middle. The CDR3 covers 14 residues. CDR1 and CDR2 from the germline V gene are DFQATT and SNEGSKA (reference sequence).

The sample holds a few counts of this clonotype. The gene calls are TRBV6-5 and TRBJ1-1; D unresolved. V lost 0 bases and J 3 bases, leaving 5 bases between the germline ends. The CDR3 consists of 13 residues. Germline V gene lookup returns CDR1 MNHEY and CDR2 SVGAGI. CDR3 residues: CASSYSRDTEAFF. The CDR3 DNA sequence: TGTGCCAGCAGTTACTCCCGGGACACTGAAGCTTTCTTT.

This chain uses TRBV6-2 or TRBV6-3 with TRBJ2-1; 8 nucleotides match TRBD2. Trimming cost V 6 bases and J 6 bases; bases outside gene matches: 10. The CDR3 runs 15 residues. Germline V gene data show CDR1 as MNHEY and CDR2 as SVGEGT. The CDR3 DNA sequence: TGTGCCAGCAGGGGTCTCCGGGGGGGCCTCAATGAGCAGTTCTTC. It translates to CASRGLRGGLNEQFF.

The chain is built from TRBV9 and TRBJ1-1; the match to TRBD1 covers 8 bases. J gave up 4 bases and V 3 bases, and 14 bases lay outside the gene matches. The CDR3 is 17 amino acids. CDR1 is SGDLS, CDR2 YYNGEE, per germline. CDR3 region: CASSAAHPRTGSTEAFF. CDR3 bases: TGTGCCAGCAGCGCCGCCCACCCTAGGACAGGGAGCACTGAAGCTTTCTTT.

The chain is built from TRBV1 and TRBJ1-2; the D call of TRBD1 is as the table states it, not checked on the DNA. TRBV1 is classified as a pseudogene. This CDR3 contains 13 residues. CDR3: CTSSQDRDYGYTF. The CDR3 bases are TGCACCAGCAGCCAAGACAGGGACTATGGCTACACCTTC.

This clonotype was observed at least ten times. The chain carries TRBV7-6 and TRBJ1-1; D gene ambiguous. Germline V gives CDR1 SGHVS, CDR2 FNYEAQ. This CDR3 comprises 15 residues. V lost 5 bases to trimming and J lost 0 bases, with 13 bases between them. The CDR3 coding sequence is TGTGCCAGCAGCCCGGGGTCCACCCTGAACACTGAAGCTTTCTTT. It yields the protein CASSPGSTLNTEAFF.

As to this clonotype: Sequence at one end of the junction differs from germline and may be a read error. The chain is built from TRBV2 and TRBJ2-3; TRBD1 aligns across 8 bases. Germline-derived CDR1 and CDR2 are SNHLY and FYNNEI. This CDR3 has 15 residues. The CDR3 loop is CASSVDRGVRDTQYF. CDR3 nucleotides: TGTGCTAGCAGTGTCGACAGGGGCGTTAGAGATACGCAGTATTTT.

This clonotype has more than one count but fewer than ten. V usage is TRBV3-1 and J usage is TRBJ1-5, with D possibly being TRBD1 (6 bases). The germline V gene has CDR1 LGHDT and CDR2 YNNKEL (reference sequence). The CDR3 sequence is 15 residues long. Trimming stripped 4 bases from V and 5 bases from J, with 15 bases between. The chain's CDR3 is CASSLGTQGYQPQHF. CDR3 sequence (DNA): TGTGCCAGCAGCCTAGGGACACAGGGATATCAGCCCCAGCATTTT.

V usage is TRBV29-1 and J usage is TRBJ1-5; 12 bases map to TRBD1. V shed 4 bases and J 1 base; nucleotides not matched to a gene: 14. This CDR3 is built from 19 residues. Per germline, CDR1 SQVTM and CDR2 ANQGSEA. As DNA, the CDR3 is TGCAGCGTTGCGGGGACAGGGGGCCAAGTGGGTGGCAGCAATCAGCCCCAGCATTTT. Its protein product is CSVAGTGGQVGGSNQPQHF. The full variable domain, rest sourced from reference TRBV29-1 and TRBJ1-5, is SAVISQKPSRDICQRGTSLTIQCQVDSQVTMMFWYRQQPGQSLTLIATANQGSEATYESGFVIDKFPISRPNLTFSTLTVSNMSPEDSSIYLCSVAGTGGQVGGSNQPQHFGDGTRLSIL.

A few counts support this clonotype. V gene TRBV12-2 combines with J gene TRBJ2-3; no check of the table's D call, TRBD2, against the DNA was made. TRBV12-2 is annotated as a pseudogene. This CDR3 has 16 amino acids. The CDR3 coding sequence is TGTGCAAGTCGCTTAACACCAGCGGGGGACCCAGATACGCAGTATTTT. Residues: CASRLTPAGDPDTQYF.

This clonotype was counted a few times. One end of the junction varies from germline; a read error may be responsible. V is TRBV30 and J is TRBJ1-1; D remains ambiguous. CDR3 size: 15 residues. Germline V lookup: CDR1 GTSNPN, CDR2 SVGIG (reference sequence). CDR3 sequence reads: CARSTGIRMNTEAFF. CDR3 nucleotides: TGTGCCAGGAGCACTGGTATTCGCATGAACACTGAAGCTTTCTTT.

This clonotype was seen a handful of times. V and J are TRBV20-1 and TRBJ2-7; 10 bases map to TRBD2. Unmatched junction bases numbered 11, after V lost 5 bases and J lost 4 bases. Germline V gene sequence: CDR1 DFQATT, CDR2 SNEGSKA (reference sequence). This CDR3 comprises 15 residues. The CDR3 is CSAFRRTSGRYEQYF. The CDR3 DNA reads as TGCAGTGCTTTCCGGAGGACTAGCGGCAGATACGAGCAGTACTTC.

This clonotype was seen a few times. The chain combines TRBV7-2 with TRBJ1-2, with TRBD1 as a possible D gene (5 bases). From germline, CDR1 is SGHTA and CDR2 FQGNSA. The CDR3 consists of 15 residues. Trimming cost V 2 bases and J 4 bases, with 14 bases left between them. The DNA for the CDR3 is TGTGCCAGCAGCTTACAATCGGGGGAGAGCTATGGCTACACCTTC. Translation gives CASSLQSGESYGYTF.

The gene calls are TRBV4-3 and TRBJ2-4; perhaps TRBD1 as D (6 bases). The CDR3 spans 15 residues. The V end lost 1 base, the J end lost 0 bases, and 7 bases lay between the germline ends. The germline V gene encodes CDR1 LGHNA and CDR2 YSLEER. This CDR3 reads CASSQVQGAKNIQYF. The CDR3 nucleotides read TGCGCCAGCAGCCAAGTACAGGGAGCCAAAAACATTCAGTACTTC.

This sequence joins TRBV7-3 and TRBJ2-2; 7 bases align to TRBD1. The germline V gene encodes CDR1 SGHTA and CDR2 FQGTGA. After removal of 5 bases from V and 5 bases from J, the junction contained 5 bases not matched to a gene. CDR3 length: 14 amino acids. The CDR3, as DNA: TGTGCCAGCAGCCCGACAGGGCTAACCGGGGAGCTGTTTTTT. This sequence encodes CASSPTGLTGELFF.

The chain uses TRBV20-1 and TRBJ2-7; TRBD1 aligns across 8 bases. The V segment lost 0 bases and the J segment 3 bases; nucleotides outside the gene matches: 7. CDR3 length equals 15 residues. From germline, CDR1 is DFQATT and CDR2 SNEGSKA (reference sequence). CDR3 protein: CSARDLVTGGYEQYF. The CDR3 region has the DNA TGCAGTGCTAGAGATTTAGTAACAGGGGGCTACGAGCAGTACTTC.

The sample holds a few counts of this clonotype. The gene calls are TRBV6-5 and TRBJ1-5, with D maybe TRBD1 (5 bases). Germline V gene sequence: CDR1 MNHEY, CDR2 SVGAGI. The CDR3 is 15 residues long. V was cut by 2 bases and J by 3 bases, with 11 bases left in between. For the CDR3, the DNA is TGTGCCAGCAGTTACCTTGACAGCTACAATCAGCCCCAGCATTTT. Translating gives CASSYLDSYNQPQHF.

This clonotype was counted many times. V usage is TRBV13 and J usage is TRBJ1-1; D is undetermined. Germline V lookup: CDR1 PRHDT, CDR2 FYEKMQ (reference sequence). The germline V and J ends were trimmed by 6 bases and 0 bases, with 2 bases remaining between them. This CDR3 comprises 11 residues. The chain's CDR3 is CASRVNTEAFF. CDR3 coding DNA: TGTGCCAGCAGGGTGAACACTGAAGCTTTCTTT.

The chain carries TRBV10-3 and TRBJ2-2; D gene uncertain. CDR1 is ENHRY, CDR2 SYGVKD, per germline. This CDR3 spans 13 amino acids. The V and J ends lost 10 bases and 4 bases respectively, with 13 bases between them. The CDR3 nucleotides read TGTGCCAACCGGGCCACGACCACCGGGGAGCTGTTTTTT. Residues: CANRATTTGELFF.

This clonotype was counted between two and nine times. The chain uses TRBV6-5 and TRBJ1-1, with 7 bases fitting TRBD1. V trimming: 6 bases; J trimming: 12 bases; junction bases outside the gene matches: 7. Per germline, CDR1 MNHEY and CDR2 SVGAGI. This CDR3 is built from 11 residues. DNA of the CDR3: TGTGCCAGCAGGGTCGACAGGGCGACTTTCTTT. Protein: CASRVDRATFF.

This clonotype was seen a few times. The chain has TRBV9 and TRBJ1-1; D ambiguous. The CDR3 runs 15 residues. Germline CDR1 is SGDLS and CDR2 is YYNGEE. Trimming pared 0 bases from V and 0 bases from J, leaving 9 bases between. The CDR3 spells CASSVDGGMNTEAFF. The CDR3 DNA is TGTGCCAGCAGCGTAGACGGCGGGATGAACACTGAAGCTTTCTTT.

CDR3 region: CSTRQGGDTEAFF. In nucleotides, the CDR3 is TGCAGCACCCGACAGGGAGGGGACACTGAAGCTTTCTTT. This chain joins TRBV29-1 and TRBJ1-1; 7 bases are shared with TRBD1. Per germline, CDR1 SQVTM and CDR2 ANQGSEA. This CDR3 has 13 amino acids. J was trimmed by 3 bases and V by 8 bases; bases with no gene match: 9.

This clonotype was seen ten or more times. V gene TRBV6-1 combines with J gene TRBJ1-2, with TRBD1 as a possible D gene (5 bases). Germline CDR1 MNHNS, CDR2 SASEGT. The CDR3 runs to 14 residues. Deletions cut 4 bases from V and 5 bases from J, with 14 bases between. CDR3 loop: CASSAGGSLYGYTF. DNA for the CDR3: TGTGCCAGCAGTGCGGGGGGTAGCCTTTATGGCTACACCTTC.

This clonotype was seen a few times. This CDR3 is CASSQPTSGRGELFF. The CDR3 DNA is TGCGCCAGCAGCCAACCCACTAGCGGGAGGGGGGAGCTGTTTTTT. This rearrangement joins TRBV4-3 to TRBJ2-2, with 12 bases that match TRBD2. CDR1 and CDR2 from the germline V gene are LGHNA and YSLEER. The CDR3 has 15 residues. The junction had 3 bases not matched to a gene; V was cut back by 2 bases and J by 8 bases.

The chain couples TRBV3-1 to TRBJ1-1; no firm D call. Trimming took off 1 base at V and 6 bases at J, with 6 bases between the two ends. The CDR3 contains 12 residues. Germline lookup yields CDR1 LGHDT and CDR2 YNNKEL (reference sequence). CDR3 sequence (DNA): TGTGCCAGCAGCCAAGCCAGCGCTGAAGCTTTCTTT. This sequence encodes CASSQASAEAFF.